These T cell receptor beta chains were read from a single sample in a study of blood T cells in healthy people across ages. TCRdb itself ran the 5' RACE reads through MiXCR, one entry per CDR3 protein. The repertoire includes just under 550,000 distinct CDR3 sequences, more than 20% of them detected once, and roughly 10% sits in the top ten. This sample also appeared in a second study, on T cells of mothers and their children.

The sample comprised blood. These receptors all come from a boy aged 5-17 years in good health. CDR3s include the opening cysteine and the closing phenylalanine or tryptophan. The D gene is left open where the match is weak. Not every row has a clone size; where given, it reads once, few, many or a size class.

D gene: TRBD2
clone size: NA
J gene: TRBJ2-7
V gene: TRBV20-1
CDR3 protein: CSASGGGNSYEQYF
CDR3 DNA: TGCAGTGCTTCCGGGGGGGGGAACTCCTACGAGCAGTACTTC

D gene: NA
clone size: NA
J gene: TRBJ2-5
V gene: TRBV7-9
CDR3 protein: CASSLVGAGPYQETQYF
CDR3 DNA: TGTGCCAGCAGCTTAGTAGGGGCGGGACCGTACCAAGAGACCCAGTACTTC

D gene: NA
clone size: NA
J gene: TRBJ2-6
V gene: TRBV3-1
CDR3 protein: CASSQDGRLGRSGANVLTF
CDR3 DNA: TGTGCCAGCAGCCAAGATGGGAGACTAGGACGCTCTGGGGCCAACGTCCTGACTTTC

D gene: TRBD2
clone size: few
J gene: TRBJ2-1
V gene: TRBV7-8
CDR3 protein: CASSLGRTSGRAKANEQFF
CDR3 DNA: TGTGCCAGCAGCTTAGGACGGACTAGCGGGAGGGCTAAGGCCAATGAGCAGTTCTTC

D gene: NA
clone size: few
J gene: TRBJ1-2
V gene: TRBV27
CDR3 protein: CASRGTLGGYTF
CDR3 DNA: TGTGCCAGCAGAGGGACACTCGGTGGCTACACCTTC

D gene: NA
clone size: few
J gene: TRBJ2-7
V gene: TRBV2
CDR3 protein: CASTGQPYEQYF
CDR3 DNA: TGTGCCAGCACTGGACAGCCTTACGAGCAGTACTTC

D gene: NA
clone size: once
J gene: TRBJ1-5
V gene: TRBV12-3/TRBV12-4
CDR3 protein: CASSKGFEPQHF
CDR3 DNA: TGTGCCAGCAGCAAGGGTTTTGAGCCCCAGCATTTT

D gene: NA
clone size: once
J gene: TRBJ1-1
V gene: TRBV10-3
CDR3 protein: CAISPRGSNTEAFF
CDR3 DNA: TGTGCCATCAGCCCCAGGGGAAGTAACACTGAAGCTTTCTTT

D gene: TRBD1
clone size: NA
J gene: TRBJ2-6
V gene: TRBV3-1
CDR3 protein: CASSHFIPGQGLSSGANVLTF
CDR3 DNA: TGTGCCAGCAGCCATTTTATCCCGGGACAGGGCTTATCATCTGGGGCCAACGTCCTGACTTTC

D gene: NA
clone size: few
J gene: TRBJ1-1
V gene: TRBV20-1
CDR3 protein: CSARGGLMNTEAFF
CDR3 DNA: TGCAGTGCTAGAGGCGGCCTTATGAACACTGAAGCTTTCTTT

D gene: TRBD2
clone size: NA
J gene: TRBJ2-7
V gene: TRBV20-1
CDR3 protein: CSATGLAGNEQYF
CDR3 DNA: TGCAGTGCGACGGGACTAGCCGGGAACGAGCAGTACTTC

D gene: NA
clone size: few
J gene: TRBJ2-7
V gene: TRBV27
CDR3 protein: CASSLGAPPAYEQYF
CDR3 DNA: TGTGCCAGCAGTTTAGGAGCGCCGCCGGCCTACGAGCAGTACTTC

D gene: NA
clone size: NA
J gene: TRBJ2-4
V gene: TRBV7-9
CDR3 protein: CASSLRGAGIKNIQYF
CDR3 DNA: TGTGCCAGCAGCCTGCGAGGGGCTGGCATCAAAAACATTCAGTACTTC

D gene: TRBD1
clone size: NA
J gene: TRBJ2-1
V gene: TRBV9
CDR3 protein: CASSVGDRNEQFF
CDR3 DNA: TGTGCCAGCAGCGTAGGGGACAGAAATGAGCAGTTCTTC

D gene: NA
clone size: NA
J gene: TRBJ1-2
V gene: TRBV7-2
CDR3 protein: CASSSYFSVGYTF
CDR3 DNA: TGTGCCAGCAGCTCATACTTCTCGGTAGGCTACACCTTC

D gene: TRBD2
clone size: NA
J gene: TRBJ2-5
V gene: TRBV3-1
CDR3 protein: CASSQATSAQGTQYF
CDR3 DNA: TGTGCCAGCAGCCAAGCGACTAGCGCCCAAGGGACCCAGTACTTC

D gene: TRBD2
clone size: few
J gene: TRBJ2-1
V gene: TRBV11-2
CDR3 protein: CASSLFGGTSGRNEQFF
CDR3 DNA: TGTGCCAGCAGCTTATTCGGGGGGACTAGCGGACGCAATGAGCAGTTCTTC

D gene: NA
clone size: few
J gene: TRBJ2-7
V gene: TRBV4-3
CDR3 protein: CASSQGEGRYEQYF
CDR3 DNA: TGTGCCAGCAGCCAAGGAGAAGGGCGCTACGAGCAGTACTTC

D gene: NA
clone size: NA
J gene: TRBJ2-7
V gene: TRBV27
CDR3 protein: CASSLMGEQYF
CDR3 DNA: TGTGCCAGCAGTTTAATGGGCGAGCAGTACTTC

D gene: NA
clone size: few
J gene: TRBJ1-1
V gene: TRBV28
CDR3 protein: CASSVLVSDKMNTEAFF
CDR3 DNA: TGTGCCAGCAGCGTACTGGTGTCAGACAAGATGAACACTGAAGCTTTCTTT

D gene: NA
clone size: NA
J gene: TRBJ1-4
V gene: TRBV27
CDR3 protein: CASSPFSNEKLFF
CDR3 DNA: TGTGCCAGCAGCCCCTTCAGTAATGAAAAACTGTTTTTT

D gene: NA
clone size: few
J gene: TRBJ2-7
V gene: TRBV27
CDR3 protein: CASSFGRAGEQYF
CDR3 DNA: TGTGCCAGCAGTTTCGGCAGGGCAGGCGAGCAGTACTTC

D gene: NA
clone size: few
J gene: TRBJ2-5
V gene: TRBV27
CDR3 protein: CASSWDSNRRETQYF
CDR3 DNA: TGTGCCAGCAGTTGGGACTCTAACCGAAGAGAGACCCAGTACTTC

D gene: NA
clone size: NA
J gene: TRBJ2-7
V gene: TRBV28
CDR3 protein: CASSTPGRTYEQYF
CDR3 DNA: TGTGCCAGCAGCACACCCGGAAGAACCTACGAGCAGTACTTC

D gene: TRBD2
clone size: NA
J gene: TRBJ2-1
V gene: TRBV4-2
CDR3 protein: CASSQDSVGGFSEQFF
CDR3 DNA: TGTGCCAGCAGCCAAGATTCGGTGGGGGGGTTCAGCGAGCAGTTCTTC

D gene: NA
clone size: NA
J gene: TRBJ2-7
V gene: TRBV28
CDR3 protein: CASFAPQNSYEQYF
CDR3 DNA: TGTGCCAGCTTCGCCCCTCAGAACTCCTACGAGCAGTACTTC

D gene: NA
clone size: NA
J gene: TRBJ2-7
V gene: TRBV6-5
CDR3 protein: CASSPGPLCEQYF
CDR3 DNA: TGTGCCAGCAGCCCGGGACCCCTCTGCGAGCAGTACTTC

D gene: NA
clone size: few
J gene: TRBJ2-2
V gene: TRBV27
CDR3 protein: CASSLYPGAEVLNTGELFF
CDR3 DNA: TGTGCCAGTAGTTTATACCCTGGGGCGGAGGTGCTGAACACCGGGGAGCTGTTTTTT

D gene: TRBD2
clone size: few
J gene: TRBJ2-1
V gene: TRBV7-2
CDR3 protein: CASRGLAALYNEQFF
CDR3 DNA: TGTGCCAGCAGGGGACTAGCTGCCCTCTACAATGAGCAGTTCTTC

D gene: NA
clone size: many
J gene: TRBJ2-5
V gene: TRBV29-1
CDR3 protein: CSVERQGEQETQYF
CDR3 DNA: TGCAGCGTTGAGAGGCAGGGCGAGCAAGAGACCCAGTACTTC

D gene: TRBD1
clone size: NA
J gene: TRBJ2-7
V gene: TRBV12-3/TRBV12-4
CDR3 protein: CASSIDRAYEQYF
CDR3 DNA: TGTGCCAGCAGCATCGACAGGGCCTACGAGCAGTACTTC

D gene: NA
clone size: many
J gene: TRBJ2-1
V gene: TRBV12-3/TRBV12-4
CDR3 protein: CASSSVKRNEQFF
CDR3 DNA: TGTGCCAGCAGCTCCGTAAAACGCAATGAGCAGTTCTTC

D gene: NA
clone size: few
J gene: TRBJ2-7
V gene: TRBV20-1
CDR3 protein: CSARTGPSYEQYF
CDR3 DNA: TGCAGTGCTAGAACAGGACCATCCTACGAGCAGTACTTC

D gene: NA
clone size: NA
J gene: TRBJ2-1
V gene: TRBV7-2
CDR3 protein: CASSLGSPGNEQFF
CDR3 DNA: TGTGCCAGCAGCTTAGGGTCCCCCGGCAATGAGCAGTTCTTC

D gene: TRBD1
clone size: NA
J gene: TRBJ2-1
V gene: TRBV4-1
CDR3 protein: CASSQPNQGDEQFF
CDR3 DNA: TGCGCCAGCAGCCAACCGAACCAGGGGGATGAGCAGTTCTTC

D gene: NA
clone size: few
J gene: TRBJ2-5
V gene: TRBV27
CDR3 protein: CASSSPSPGTDKETQYF
CDR3 DNA: TGTGCCAGCAGTTCCCCCTCCCCGGGGACGGATAAAGAGACCCAGTACTTC

D gene: TRBD1
clone size: NA
J gene: TRBJ2-7
V gene: TRBV27
CDR3 protein: CASSFLGQDSYEQYF
CDR3 DNA: TGTGCCAGCAGTTTTCTGGGACAGGACTCCTACGAGCAGTACTTC

D gene: NA
clone size: NA
J gene: TRBJ2-1
V gene: TRBV24-1
CDR3 protein: CATSDGKKPSYNEQFF
CDR3 DNA: TGTGCCACCAGTGACGGTAAGAAACCCTCCTACAATGAGCAGTTCTTC

D gene: NA
clone size: NA
J gene: TRBJ2-7
V gene: TRBV20-1
CDR3 protein: CSARGIYEQYF
CDR3 DNA: TGCAGTGCTAGGGGGATATACGAGCAGTACTTC

D gene: NA
clone size: NA
J gene: TRBJ1-3
V gene: TRBV28
CDR3 protein: CAGSTKPGNTIYF
CDR3 DNA: TGTGCGGGGTCGACGAAACCTGGAAACACCATATATTTT

D gene: NA
clone size: few
J gene: TRBJ2-5
V gene: TRBV7-3
CDR3 protein: CASSPGLGTGETQYF
CDR3 DNA: TGTGCCAGCAGCCCGGGACTCGGGACGGGAGAGACCCAGTACTTC

D gene: NA
clone size: NA
J gene: TRBJ2-3
V gene: TRBV9
CDR3 protein: CASSVALGEDTQYF
CDR3 DNA: TGTGCCAGCAGCGTAGCACTAGGAGAAGATACGCAGTATTTT

D gene: NA
clone size: few
J gene: TRBJ2-1
V gene: TRBV2
CDR3 protein: CASSETSTVSSYNEQFF
CDR3 DNA: TGTGCCAGCAGTGAAACTTCGACAGTAAGCTCCTACAATGAGCAGTTCTTC

D gene: TRBD1
clone size: NA
J gene: TRBJ1-4
V gene: TRBV4-3
CDR3 protein: CASSQAGTGAINEKLFF
CDR3 DNA: TGCGCCAGCAGCCAGGCCGGGACAGGTGCGATCAATGAAAAACTGTTTTTT

D gene: TRBD1
clone size: NA
J gene: TRBJ2-3
V gene: TRBV4-3
CDR3 protein: CASSQRDRVLTDTQYF
CDR3 DNA: TGCGCCAGCAGCCAAAGGGACAGGGTTCTCACAGATACGCAGTATTTT

D gene: NA
clone size: NA
J gene: TRBJ1-1
V gene: TRBV20-1
CDR3 protein: CSARDGGDTEAFF
CDR3 DNA: TGCAGTGCTAGAGATGGGGGTGACACTGAAGCTTTCTTT

D gene: TRBD2
clone size: NA
J gene: TRBJ2-3
V gene: TRBV7-2
CDR3 protein: CASTLAGAGDTQYF
CDR3 DNA: TGTGCCAGCACCCTAGCGGGGGCAGGAGATACGCAGTATTTT

D gene: NA
clone size: NA
J gene: TRBJ2-5
V gene: TRBV15
CDR3 protein: CVTSTTGALLWETQYF
CDR3 DNA: TGTGTCACCAGCACTACCGGGGCCCTCTTGTGGGAGACCCAGTACTTC

D gene: NA
clone size: few
J gene: TRBJ1-1
V gene: TRBV28
CDR3 protein: CASSIAPSGEAFF
CDR3 DNA: TGTGCCAGCAGCATAGCCCCTTCGGGTGAAGCTTTCTTT